The text below deals with one T cell receptor beta chain. This entry comes from a study of shared T cell receptors in the human thymus. Only in-frame clones appear in the TCRdb table, and some are missing; sequencing was by immunoSEQ multiplex PCR. The sample lists some 700,000 clones, over 75% occurring once. Germline CDR1 LGHNA, CDR2 YSLEER. This CDR3 region has 14 residues. With 8 bases clipped from V and 1 base from J, the junction kept 7 bases outside the gene matches. These sequences were also reported in another study, on human thymus T cells.

This receptor was identified in a girl younger than two with a congenital heart defect. Sample: thymocytes. The rearrangement joins TRBV4-3 to TRBJ1-1; 7 bases fit TRBD1. The CDR3 sequence: CASGTGTENTEAFF. DNA of the CDR3: TGCGCCAGCGGAACCGGGACAGAGAACACTGAAGCTTTCTTT.